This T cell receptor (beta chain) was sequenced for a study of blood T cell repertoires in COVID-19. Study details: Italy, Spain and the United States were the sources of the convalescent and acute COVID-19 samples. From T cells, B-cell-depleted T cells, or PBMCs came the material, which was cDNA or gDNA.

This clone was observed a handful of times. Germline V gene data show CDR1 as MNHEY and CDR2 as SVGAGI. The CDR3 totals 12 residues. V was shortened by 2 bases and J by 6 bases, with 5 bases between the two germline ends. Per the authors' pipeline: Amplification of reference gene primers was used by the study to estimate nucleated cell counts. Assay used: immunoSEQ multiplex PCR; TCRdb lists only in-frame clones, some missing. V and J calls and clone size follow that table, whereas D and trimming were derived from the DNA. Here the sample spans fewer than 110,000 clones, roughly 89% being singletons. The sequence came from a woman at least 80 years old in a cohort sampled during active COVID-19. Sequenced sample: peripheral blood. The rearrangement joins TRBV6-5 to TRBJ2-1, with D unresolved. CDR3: CASSYGSNEQFF. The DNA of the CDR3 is TGTGCCAGCAGTTACGGCTCCAATGAGCAGTTCTTC.